This TCR beta chain stems from a study of blood T cells in healthy people across ages. Per the germline V gene, CDR1 is SSHAT and CDR2 is FNYEAQ (reference sequence). The V end was cut by 1 base, the J end by 9 bases, with 10 bases between. This CDR3 region has 13 residues. The authors ran a second PCR of 7 to 11 cycles using a sample-barcoded 5' primer and a J-beta primer mix. Using its own MiXCR run on the 5' RACE reads, TCRdb lists one record per CDR3 protein. The sample has roughly 700,000 distinct CDR3 sequences, 45% to 50% seen once. As regards this clonotype: One base away lies a much larger clone, so this may be a sequencing read error.

The TCR originated in an older woman in good health. The chain recombines TRBV7-7 with TRBJ2-1; D may correspond to TRBD1 or TRBD2 (6 bases each). Material: blood. The CDR3, as DNA: TGTGCCAGCAGCTTAGAGGGGGGAGGTGAGCAGTTCTTC. Translating gives CASSLEGGGEQFF.